What follows is one TCR beta chain and its context. Its specificity is unknown. The naive CD8 fraction comprised CD45RO-negative cells positively selected for CCR7 and excluded terminally differentiated effector memory CD45RA+ cells. Recent vaccinations or acute infections were absent in the healthy HIV-negative adult donors. All the donors were Caucasian adults who lived in Nashville, Tennessee. Germline V gene data show CDR1 as SGHAT and CDR2 as FQNNGV. The CDR3 covers 15 residues. Losses at the gene ends were 0 bases for V and 6 bases for J; bases not matched to a gene: 5. The sample is drawn from a study of shared clonotypes between healthy human individuals. Study conclusions and caveats: Non-shared clonotypes were found to have lower generation probabilities than the clonotypes that were shared by all four of the sorted-subset donors. Large sequencing depth failed to make sorted-subset sequencing complete, rarefaction showed.

Method: immunoSEQ multiplex PCR; TCRdb's copy keeps in-frame clones and lacks some. The sample carries hundreds of thousands of clones, 90% to 95% recorded once. The clonotype originates from a man in his thirties or forties in good health. Sequencing was done on a sample of naive CD8+ T cells sorted from blood. The chain has TRBV11-2 and TRBJ2-3; 8 bases match TRBD2. CDR3 sequence: CASSLEAGDSDTQYF. CDR3 bases: TGTGCCAGCAGCTTAGAAGCGGGAGACTCGGATACGCAGTATTTT.